This T cell receptor beta chain was identified in a study of vaccination effects on CD4 cells after COVID-19. Study outcomes and limitations: At late timepoints after vaccination, vaccine- and infection-induced clones shrank markedly.

Measured with immunoSEQ multiplex PCR; TCRdb has only the in-frame clones, and not every one. The data show tens of thousands of clones, approximately 70% seen once. On this clone itself: Its specificity is not known.

Viral peptide pool expansion of antigen-specific CD4+ T cells preceded sequencing in the ViraFEST assay. Scientists isolated CD4+ T cells after a roughly 10-day culture period ended. Testing of the vaccine recipients showed negative nucleocapsid antibodies and no prior SARS-CoV-2 infection. Both day 3 and day 7 saw half the medium replaced with IL-2 medium. Trimming pared 2 bases from V and 2 bases from J, leaving 15 bases between. The germline V gene has CDR1 MNHNS and CDR2 SASEGT. The CDR3 contains 16 residues. This chain joins TRBV6-1 and TRBJ1-2; D gene unclear. The receptor was derived from a human donor who received a COVID-19 vaccine. The input for sequencing was CD4+ T cells from PBMCs cultured with HCoV-NL63 spike peptides, taken before COVID-19 vaccination. In nucleotides, the CDR3 is TGTGCCAGCAGTGAACAGGCAATCGCGGGGAACTATGGCTACACCTTC. Protein sequence: CASSEQAIAGNYGYTF.